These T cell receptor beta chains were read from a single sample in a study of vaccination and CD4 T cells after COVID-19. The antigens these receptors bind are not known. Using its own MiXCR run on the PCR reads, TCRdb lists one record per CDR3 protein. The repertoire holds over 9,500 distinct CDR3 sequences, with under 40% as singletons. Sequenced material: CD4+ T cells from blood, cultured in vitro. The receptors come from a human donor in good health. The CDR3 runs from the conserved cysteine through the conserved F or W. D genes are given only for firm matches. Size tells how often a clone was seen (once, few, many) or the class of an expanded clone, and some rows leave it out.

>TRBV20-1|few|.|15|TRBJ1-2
TGCAGTGCTAGCGTCCTTGGGGGTACTAACTATGGCTACACCTTC
CSASVLGGTNYGYTF
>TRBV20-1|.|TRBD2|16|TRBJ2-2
TGCAGTGCTCCGGGGGATAGCGGGAGAAATACCGGGGAGCTGTTTTTT
CSAPGDSGRNTGELFF
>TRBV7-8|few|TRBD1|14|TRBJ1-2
TGTGCCAGCAGCTTTACCGGGACAGGCTATGGCTACACCTTC
CASSFTGTGYGYTF
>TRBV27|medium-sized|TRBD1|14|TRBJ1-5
TGTGCCAGCAGCGGGACAGGGGGCCCTCAGCCCCAGCATTTT
CASSGTGGPQPQHF
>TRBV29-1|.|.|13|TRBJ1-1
TGCAGCGTTGGATTCGGCGGAGGAACTGAAGCTTTCTTT
CSVGFGGGTEAFF
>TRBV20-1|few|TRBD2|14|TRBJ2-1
TGCAGTACGCCACGACTAGCGGGGAGGGATGAGCAGTTCTTC
CSTPRLAGRDEQFF
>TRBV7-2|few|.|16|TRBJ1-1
TGTGCCAGCAGCTTATCGGGAGGGACCATGAACACTGAAGCTTTCTTT
CASSLSGGTMNTEAFF
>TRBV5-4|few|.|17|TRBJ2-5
TGTGCCAGCAGCCTCCCGACTGGCGGTAGCGGACAAGAGACCCAGTACTTC
CASSLPTGGSGQETQYF
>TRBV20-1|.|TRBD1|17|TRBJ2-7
TGCAGTGCCGATCTACTTGGGGGACAGGGTACGGCCTACGAGCAGTACTTC
CSADLLGGQGTAYEQYF
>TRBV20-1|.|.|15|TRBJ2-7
TGCAGTGCTAGAGATCTTCGGCAGGGCCGAGGTGAGCAGTACTTC
CSARDLRQGRGEQYF
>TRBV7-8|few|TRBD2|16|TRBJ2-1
TGTGCCAGCAGCTTACTGGCTAGCGGGACCATCAATGAGCAGTTCTTC
CASSLLASGTINEQFF
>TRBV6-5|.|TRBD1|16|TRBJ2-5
TGTGCCAGCAGTTACCGACAGGGGGCTGGGGAAGAGACCCAGTACTTC
CASSYRQGAGEETQYF
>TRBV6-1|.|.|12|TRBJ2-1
TGTGCCAGCAGTGAAGAGGGCTACGAGCAGTTCTTC
CASSEEGYEQFF
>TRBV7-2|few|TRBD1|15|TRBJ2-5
TGTGCCAGCACCCAAAGTGGGACAGTCCAAGAGACCCAGTACTTC
CASTQSGTVQETQYF
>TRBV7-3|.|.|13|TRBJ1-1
TGTGCCAGCAGCTTAGCGGCTTTCGGGGAAGCTTTCTTT
CASSLAAFGEAFF
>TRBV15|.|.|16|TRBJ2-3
TGTGCCACCAGCAGAGATCGGATTCCTAGCACAGATACGCAGTATTTT
CATSRDRIPSTDTQYF
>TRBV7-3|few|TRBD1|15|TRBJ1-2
TGTGCCAGCAGCCCCGGGCGGGGAGGGGGCGGTGGCTACACCTTC
CASSPGRGGGGGYTF
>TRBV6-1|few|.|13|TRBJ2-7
TGTGCCAGCAGTGAACGGGGCGCCTACGAGCAGTACTTC
CASSERGAYEQYF
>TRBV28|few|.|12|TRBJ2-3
TGTGCCAGCGGCGGGAACACAGATACGCAGTATTTT
CASGGNTDTQYF
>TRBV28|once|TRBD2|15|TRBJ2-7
TGTGCCAGCAGTTTAGGCGGGAGCGCACGTGGCGAGCAGTACTTC
CASSLGGSARGEQYF
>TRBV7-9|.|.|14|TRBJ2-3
TGTGCCAGCAGCGGTAGGGACTTTACAGATACGCAGTATTTT
CASSGRDFTDTQYF
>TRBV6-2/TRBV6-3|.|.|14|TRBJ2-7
TGTGCCAGCAGTACAGGAGAAGGCTCCTACGAGCAGTACTTC
CASSTGEGSYEQYF
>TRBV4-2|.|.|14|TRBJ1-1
TGTGCCAGCAGCCACGATGAGCGGGTCTTTGAAGCTTTCTTT
CASSHDERVFEAFF
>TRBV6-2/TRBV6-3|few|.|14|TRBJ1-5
TGTGCCAGCAGTCTAGGACTCCGCAATCAGCCCCAGCATTTT
CASSLGLRNQPQHF
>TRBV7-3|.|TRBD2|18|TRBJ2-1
TGTGCCAGCAGCCCGCTCCCGGGACTAGCGGACGCTTACAATGAGCAGTTCTTC
CASSPLPGLADAYNEQFF
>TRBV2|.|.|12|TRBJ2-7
TGTGCCAGCAGTGAAGCGCAGACTAGTACGAACTTC
CASSEAQTSTNF
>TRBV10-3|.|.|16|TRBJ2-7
TGTGCCATCAGTGAGTCCCCCGGACAGGTCGGGGGCGAGCAGTACTTC
CAISESPGQVGGEQYF
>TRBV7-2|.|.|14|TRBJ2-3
TGTGCCAGCAGCCAAGCCGTTAGCACAGATACGCAGTATTTT
CASSQAVSTDTQYF
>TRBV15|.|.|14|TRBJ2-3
TGTGCCACCAGCACCCGGAGCTCCACAGATACGCAGTATTTT
CATSTRSSTDTQYF
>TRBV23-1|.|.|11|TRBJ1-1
TGCGCCCCGCGCAGGTTCACTGAAGCTTTCTTT
CAPRRFTEAFF
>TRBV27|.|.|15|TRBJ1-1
TGTGCCAGCAGTTTTTTGACCACGCGGGACACTGAAGCTTTCTTT
CASSFLTTRDTEAFF
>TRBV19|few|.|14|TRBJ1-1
TGTGCCAGTGTCTTGCTGATAGGAGACACTGAAGCTTTCTTT
CASVLLIGDTEAFF
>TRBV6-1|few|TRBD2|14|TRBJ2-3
TGTGCCAGCAGACAGCGGGAGGGGACAGATACGCAGTATTTT
CASRQREGTDTQYF
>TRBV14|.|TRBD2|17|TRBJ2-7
TGTGCCAGCAGCCAAGGCTGGGGGGGAAGGATCTCCTACGAGCAGTACTTC
CASSQGWGGRISYEQYF
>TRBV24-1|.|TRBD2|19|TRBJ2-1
TGTGCCACCAGTGCCCTAAAGGGCCTAGCGGGAGGGCCCTACAATGAGCAGTTCTTC
CATSALKGLAGGPYNEQFF
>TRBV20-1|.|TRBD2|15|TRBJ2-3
TGCAGTGCTCCGAGTCGGACTAGCGGCACAGATACGCAGTATTTT
CSAPSRTSGTDTQYF
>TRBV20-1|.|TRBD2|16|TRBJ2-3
TGCAGTGCTAGAGATCGGTTACTAGCGGGCACAGATACGCAGTATTTT
CSARDRLLAGTDTQYF
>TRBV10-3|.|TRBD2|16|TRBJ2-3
TGTGCCATCAGTGAGGCTGGGCTAGCGGGGTTAGATACGCAGTATTTT
CAISEAGLAGLDTQYF
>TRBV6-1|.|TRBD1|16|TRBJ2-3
TGTGCCAGCAGACCGGGACAGGGGGGACCCACAGATACGCAGTATTTT
CASRPGQGGPTDTQYF
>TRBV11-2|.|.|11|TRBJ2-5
TGTGCCAGCAGCTTAAAAGAGACCCAGTACTTC
CASSLKETQYF
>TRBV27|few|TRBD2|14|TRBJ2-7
TGTGCCAGCAGCCCCCCAAGCGGGAGGTACGAGCAGTACTTC
CASSPPSGRYEQYF
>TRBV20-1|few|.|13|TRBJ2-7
TGCAGTGCTAGCGAACAGGTAAACTACGAGCAGTACTTC
CSASEQVNYEQYF
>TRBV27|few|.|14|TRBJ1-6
TGTGCCAGCCCCGATAAGGGGGAAAATTCACCCCTCCACTTT
CASPDKGENSPLHF
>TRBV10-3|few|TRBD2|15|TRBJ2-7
TGTGCCATCATGGCTAGCGGGGAATCCTCCTACGAGCAGTACTTC
CAIMASGESSYEQYF
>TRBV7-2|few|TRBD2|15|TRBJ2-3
TGTGCCAGCACCTCTAGCGGGAGCGAAGCGGATACGCAGTATTTT
CASTSSGSEADTQYF
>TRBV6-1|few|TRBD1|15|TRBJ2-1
TGTGCCAGCATAGCCCGGGACAGAAAGATTGATGAGCAGTTCTTC
CASIARDRKIDEQFF
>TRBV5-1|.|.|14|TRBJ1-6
TGCGCCAGCAGCCCCCTTGGTGCGGTCTCACCCCTCCACTTT
CASSPLGAVSPLHF
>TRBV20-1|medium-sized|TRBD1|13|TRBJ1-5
TGCAGTGCAATGACAGGGGGAAATCAGCCCCAGCATTTT
CSAMTGGNQPQHF
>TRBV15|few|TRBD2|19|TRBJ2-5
TGTGCCACCAGCAGAGATCGGACTAGCGGGAGCGGGGTTGCAGAGACCCAGTACTTC
CATSRDRTSGSGVAETQYF
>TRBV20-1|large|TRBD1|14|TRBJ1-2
TGCAGCGCTAGAGAGACGAAGGAGGGGGCGAGCTACACCTTC
CSARETKEGASYTF
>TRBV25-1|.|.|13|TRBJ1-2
TGTGCCAGCAGTGAATATATGGCGGGTGGCTACACCTTC
CASSEYMAGGYTF
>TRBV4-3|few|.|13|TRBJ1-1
TGCGCCAGCAGCCAAGACAGTTACACTGAAGCTTTCTTT
CASSQDSYTEAFF
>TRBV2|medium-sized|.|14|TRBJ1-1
TGTGCCAGCAGTGAATGGGTAGAGAACACTGAAGCTTTCTTT
CASSEWVENTEAFF
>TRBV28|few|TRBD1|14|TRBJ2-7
TGTGCCAGCAGAATTCCAGGACAGGGGTCCGAGCAGTACTTC
CASRIPGQGSEQYF